The sequence of this T cell receptor (beta chain) was determined in a study of graft-versus-host responses after intestinal transplantation. Profiling relied on immunoSEQ multiplex PCR, and the TCRdb table lists in-frame clones only, not all of them. The repertoire includes roughly 120,000 clones, roughly 93% of them detected once, and about 0.51% sits in the top ten. Concerning this clone: Its antigen is unknown.

The CDR3 is 15 amino acids. V was shortened by 2 bases and J by 4 bases, with 17 bases between the two germline ends. Germline V gene lookup returns CDR1 GTSNPN and CDR2 SVGIG (reference sequence). The chain employs TRBV30 and TRBJ1-2; D is possibly TRBD1 (6 bases). Sequencing was performed on unstimulated CD8+ T cells sorted from spleen or lymph node cells, taken before intestinal transplant. The receptor was isolated from a human donor who received an intestinal transplant. CDR3 sequence (DNA): TGTGCCTGGAGTCCTGACCTGGGGGCAGCCTATGGCTACACCTTC. Translated: CAWSPDLGAAYGYTF.